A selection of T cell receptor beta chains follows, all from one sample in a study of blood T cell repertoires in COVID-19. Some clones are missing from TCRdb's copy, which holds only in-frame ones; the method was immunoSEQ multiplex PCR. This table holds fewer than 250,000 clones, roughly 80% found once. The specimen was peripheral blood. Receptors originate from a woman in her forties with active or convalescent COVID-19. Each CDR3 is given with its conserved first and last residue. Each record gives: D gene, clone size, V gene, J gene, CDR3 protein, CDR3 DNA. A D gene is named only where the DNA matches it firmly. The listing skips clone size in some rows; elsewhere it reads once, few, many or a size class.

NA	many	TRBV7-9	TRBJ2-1	CASSLDWEQFF	TGTGCCAGCAGCTTAGACTGGGAGCAGTTCTTC
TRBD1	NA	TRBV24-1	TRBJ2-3	CATAKTGTGGGDTQYF	TGTGCCACCGCTAAAACCGGGACAGGGGGAGGGGATACGCAGTATTTT
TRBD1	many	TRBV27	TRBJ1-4	CASRSDRDSGVGREKLFF	TGTGCCAGCCGTTCTGACCGGGACAGTGGGGTTGGGCGTGAAAAACTGTTTTTT
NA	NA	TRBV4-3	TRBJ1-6	CASSQDVDSPLHF	TGCGCCAGCAGCCAAGACGTTGATTCACCCCTCCACTTT
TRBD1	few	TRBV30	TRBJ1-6	CAWSPGTGPDNSPLHF	TGTGCCTGGAGTCCGGGGACAGGGCCAGATAATTCACCCCTCCACTTT
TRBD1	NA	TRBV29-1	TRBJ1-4	CSAAATGVPEKLFF	TGCAGCGCGGCGGCGACAGGGGTGCCCGAAAAACTGTTTTTT
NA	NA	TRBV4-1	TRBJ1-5	CASSRGAFRPTARQPQHF	TGCGCCAGCAGCCGCGGAGCATTTAGACCTACGGCCAGACAGCCCCAGCATTTT
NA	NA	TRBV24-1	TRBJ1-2	CAATGGEGSGYTF	TGTGCCGCGACGGGGGGGGAAGGAAGTGGCTACACCTTC
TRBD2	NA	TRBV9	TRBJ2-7	CASSVSSGGSSYEQYF	TGTGCCAGCAGCGTCTCTAGCGGGGGGAGCTCCTACGAGCAGTACTTC
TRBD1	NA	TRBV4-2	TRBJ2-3	CASSRSGTGNTDTQYF	TGTGCCAGCAGCCGAAGCGGGACAGGGAACACAGATACGCAGTATTTT
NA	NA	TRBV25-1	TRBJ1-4	CASSGVDRLREKLFF	TGTGCCAGCAGTGGGGTGGACAGACTAAGGGAAAAACTGTTTTTT
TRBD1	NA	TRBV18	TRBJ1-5	CASSPQGQGAGQPQHF	TGTGCCAGCTCACCCCAAGGACAGGGGGCAGGTCAGCCCCAGCATTTT
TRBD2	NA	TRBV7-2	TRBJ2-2	CASSLPAGAANTGELFF	TGTGCCAGCAGCTTACCAGCGGGAGCCGCGAACACCGGGGAGCTGTTTTTT
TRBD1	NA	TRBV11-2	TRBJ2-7	CASSLEVGTASYEQYF	TGTGCCAGCAGCTTAGAGGTGGGGACAGCATCCTACGAGCAGTACTTC
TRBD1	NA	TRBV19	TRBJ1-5	CASSRQGTYQPQHF	TGTGCCAGTAGTAGACAGGGAACCTATCAGCCCCAGCATTTT
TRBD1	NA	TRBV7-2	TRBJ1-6	CASSPITGTGSRSPLHF	TGTGCCAGCAGCCCCATCACCGGGACAGGATCTCGATCACCCCTCCACTTT
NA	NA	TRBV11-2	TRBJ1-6	CASSLERGGSPLHF	TGTGCCAGCAGCTTAGAGCGGGGTGGTTCACCCCTCCACTTT
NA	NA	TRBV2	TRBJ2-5	CASGAGWSETQYF	TGTGCCAGTGGCGCGGGGTGGTCAGAGACCCAGTACTTC
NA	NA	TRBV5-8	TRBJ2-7	CASSLELSYEQYF	TGTGCCAGCAGCTTGGAACTCTCCTACGAGCAGTACTTC
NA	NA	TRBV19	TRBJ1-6	CASRPYNSATAYNSPLHF	TGTGCCAGTCGTCCCTATAATTCAGCGACGGCCTATAATTCACCCCTCCACTTT
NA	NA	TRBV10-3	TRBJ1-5	CAISESGQTFQPQHF	TGTGCCATCAGTGAGTCGGGGCAGACCTTCCAGCCCCAGCATTTT
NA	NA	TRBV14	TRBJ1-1	CASSRGHLNTEAFF	TGTGCCAGCAGCCGGGGACACTTGAACACTGAAGCTTTCTTT
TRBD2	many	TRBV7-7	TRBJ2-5	CASSLARLAGSETQYF	TGTGCTAGCAGCTTAGCGAGGCTAGCGGGGTCAGAGACCCAGTACTTC
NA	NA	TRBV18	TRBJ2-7	CASSPLQDSTYEQYF	TGTGCCAGCTCCCCCCTCCAGGACTCAACCTACGAGCAGTACTTC
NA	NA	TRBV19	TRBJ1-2	CASSPGGEPTLNYGYTF	TGTGCCAGTAGCCCTGGTGGGGAGCCTACTCTTAACTATGGCTACACCTTC
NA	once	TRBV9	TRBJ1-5	CASGDTRNQPQHF	TGTGCCAGCGGGGACACGAGGAATCAGCCCCAGCATTTT
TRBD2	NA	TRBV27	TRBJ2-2	CASSLAASGGFPGELFF	TGTGCCAGCAGTTTGGCGGCTAGCGGGGGGTTTCCCGGGGAGCTGTTTTTT
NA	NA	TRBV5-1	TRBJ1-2	CASQEDPGLNYGYTF	TGCGCCAGCCAGGAAGACCCGGGACTCAACTATGGCTACACCTTC
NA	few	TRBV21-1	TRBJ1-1	CASSCVSFREFWMVSEAFF	TGTGCCAGCAGCTGCGTATCATTCCGGGAATTTTGGATGGTGTCTGAAGCTTTCTTT
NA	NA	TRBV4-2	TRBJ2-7	CASSQPGLMGEQYF	TGTGCCAGCAGCCAACCTGGACTAATGGGCGAGCAGTACTTC
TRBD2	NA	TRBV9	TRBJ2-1	CASSVSGGRAENEQFF	TGTGCCAGCAGCGTATCGGGTGGGAGGGCCGAGAATGAGCAGTTCTTC
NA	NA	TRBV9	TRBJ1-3	CASSVNMGASGNTIYF	TGTGCCAGCAGCGTAAACATGGGGGCCTCTGGAAACACCATATATTTT
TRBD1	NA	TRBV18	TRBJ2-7	CASSGQGYEQYF	TGTGCCAGCTCGGGACAGGGCTACGAGCAGTACTTC
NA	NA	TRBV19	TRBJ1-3	CASSKGALNTIYF	TGTGCCAGTAGTAAGGGAGCCCTAAACACCATATATTTT
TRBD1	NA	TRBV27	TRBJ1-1	CASSIPGTAWGTEAFF	TGTGCCAGCAGTATACCCGGGACAGCATGGGGCACTGAAGCTTTCTTT
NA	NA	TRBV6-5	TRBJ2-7	CASSRQVGDEQYF	TGTGCCAGCAGTCGACAGGTTGGAGACGAGCAGTACTTC
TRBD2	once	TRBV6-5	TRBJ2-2	CASSPRLAGLGELFF	TGTGCCAGCAGCCCAAGACTAGCGGGGCTAGGGGAGCTGTTTTTT
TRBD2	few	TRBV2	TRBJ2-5	CASSWTRRETQYF	TGTGCCAGCAGCTGGACTAGACGAGAGACCCAGTACTTC
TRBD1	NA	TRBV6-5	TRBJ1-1	CASIQLQGGTEAFF	TGTGCCAGCATCCAACTACAGGGGGGGACTGAAGCTTTCTTT
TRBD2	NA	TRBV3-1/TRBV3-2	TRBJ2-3	CASSQVGAGGTSGTDTQYF	TGTGCCAGCAGCCAAGTCGGGGCAGGGGGGACTAGCGGCACAGATACGCAGTATTTT
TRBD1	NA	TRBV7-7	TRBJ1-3	CASSPGQGGGNTIYF	TGTGCTAGCAGTCCCGGACAGGGAGGAGGAAACACCATATATTTT
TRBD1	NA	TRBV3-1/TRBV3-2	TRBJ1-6	CASSPGQGNSPLHF	TGTGCCAGCAGCCCGGGACAGGGGAATTCACCCCTCCACTTT
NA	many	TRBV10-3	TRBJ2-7	CAISESTAYEQYF	TGTGCCATCAGTGAGTCGACAGCCTACGAGCAGTACTTC
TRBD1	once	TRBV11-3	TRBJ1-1	CASRTGGTEAFF	TGTGCCAGCAGGACAGGGGGCACTGAAGCTTTCTTT
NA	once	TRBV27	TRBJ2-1	CASSSQVTQFF	TGTGCCAGCAGCTCACAGGTCACCCAGTTCTTC
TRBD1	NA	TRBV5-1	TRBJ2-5	CASSIYRGQETQYF	TGCGCCAGCAGCATTTACAGGGGCCAAGAGACCCAGTACTTC
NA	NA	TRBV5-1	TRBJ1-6	CASSLNQYAYNSPLHF	TGCGCCAGCAGCTTGAACCAGTATGCCTATAATTCACCCCTCCACTTT
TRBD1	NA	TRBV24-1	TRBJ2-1	CATRGQTGTFYNEQFF	TGTGCCACCAGGGGACAGACAGGGACCTTCTACAATGAGCAGTTCTTC
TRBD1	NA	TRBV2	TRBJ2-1	CASTRSTGEYNEQFF	TGTGCCAGCACACGATCGACAGGGGAATACAATGAGCAGTTCTTC
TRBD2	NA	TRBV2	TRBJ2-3	CASSRGREWDTQYF	TGTGCCAGCAGTCGAGGGCGGGAGTGGGATACGCAGTATTTT
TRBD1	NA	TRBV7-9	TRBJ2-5	CASSRGQGGTQYF	TGTGCCAGCAGCCGCGGACAGGGGGGGACCCAGTACTTC
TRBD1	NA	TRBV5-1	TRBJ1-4	CASSLDRGNEKLFF	TGCGCCAGCAGCTTGGACAGGGGTAATGAAAAACTGTTTTTT
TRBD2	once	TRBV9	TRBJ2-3	CASSLAGVADTQYF	TGTGCCAGCAGTCTAGCGGGAGTTGCAGATACGCAGTATTTT
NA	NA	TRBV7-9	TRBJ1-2	CASSLDRGPTLYTF	TGTGCCAGCAGCTTAGATCGGGGTCCCACTCTCTACACCTTC
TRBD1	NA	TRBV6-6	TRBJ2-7	CASTPGDRSHEQYF	TGTGCCAGCACTCCCGGGGACAGGAGCCACGAGCAGTACTTC
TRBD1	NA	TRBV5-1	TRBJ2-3	CASSRDRGDTQYF	TGCGCCAGCAGCCGGGACAGGGGAGATACGCAGTATTTT
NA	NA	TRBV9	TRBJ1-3	CASSGPGGNTIYF	TGTGCCAGCAGCGGGCCAGGGGGAAACACCATATATTTT
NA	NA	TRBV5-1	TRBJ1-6	CASSLEGRGSNSPLHF	TGCGCCAGCAGCTTGGAGGGCAGGGGTAGCAATTCACCCCTCCACTTT
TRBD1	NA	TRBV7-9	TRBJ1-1	CASSLDRGEAFF	TGTGCCAGCAGCCTCGACAGGGGTGAAGCTTTCTTT